The 13 T cell receptor beta chains below come from one sample, sequenced in a study of memory CD4+ T cells and cytomegalovirus serostatus. Measured with immunoSEQ multiplex PCR; TCRdb has only the in-frame clones, and not every one. The repertoire includes some 60,000 clones, roughly 77% of them detected once, and over 2% sits in the top ten. The sort gate was single viable CD3+CD4+CD8-CD45RO+ cells for memory CD4+ T cells. Sequenced input: memory CD4+ T cells from blood. The receptors were gathered from an adult in good health and CMV-seropositive.

V gene TRBV7-2 combines with J gene TRBJ1-2; D is ambiguous. This CDR3 is 11 amino acids long. Germline CDR1 is SGHTA and CDR2 is FQGNSA. The ends were cut back, 5 bases at V and 6 bases at J, with 7 bases in the middle. The CDR3 DNA follows: TGTGCCAGCAGCAGCGACAATGGCTACACCTTC. This codes for CASSSDNGYTF.

The chain couples TRBV30 to TRBJ1-2; no firm D call. Germline assignment: CDR1 GTSNPN and CDR2 SVGIG (reference sequence). This CDR3 has 11 residues. V lost 6 bases, J lost 3 bases, and 8 bases lay in between. CDR3 bases: TGTGCCTGCAGGAGGGACTATGGCTACACCTTC. It encodes CACRRDYGYTF.

This rearrangement joins TRBV11-2 to TRBJ2-5; unclear D gene. V lost 4 bases and J 5 bases, leaving 5 bases between the germline ends. Germline CDR1 and CDR2: SGHAT and FQNNGV. The CDR3 has 11 amino acids. The CDR3 reads CASSSWETQYF. The CDR3 coding sequence is TGTGCCAGCAGCTCTTGGGAGACCCAGTACTTC.

This clone appeared a few times. A read error may produce the germline difference seen at one junction end. The rearrangement uses TRBV20-1 and TRBJ2-3, with TRBD2 as a possible D gene (5 bases). Looked up from germline, CDR1 is DFQATT and CDR2 is SNEGSKA (reference sequence). The CDR3 covers 11 residues. CDR3 DNA: TGCAGTGCTACAGGTCGGGATAGGCAGTATTTT. Translating gives CSATGRDRQYF.

The chain links TRBV5-6 to TRBJ2-1; D may correspond to TRBD1 or TRBD2 (5 bases each). The germline V gene has CDR1 SGHDT and CDR2 YYEEEE. V was clipped by 0 bases and J by 7 bases, with 14 bases between them. The length of the CDR3 is 15 residues. The CDR3 region has the DNA TGTGCCAGCAGCTTGGCGAGGGGCCGGAGGAATGAGCAGTTCTTC. Translating it yields CASSLARGRRNEQFF.

This clone was observed a handful of times. This sequence joins TRBV5-6 and TRBJ1-2; D might be TRBD1 (6 bases). V lost 0 bases and J lost 5, with 11 bases in between. This CDR3 comprises 14 residues. Germline loops: CDR1 SGHDT, CDR2 YYEEEE. CDR3 DNA sequence: TGTGCCAGCAGCTTGGCAGGGGTTCGATATGGCTACACCTTC. This codes for CASSLAGVRYGYTF.

The rearrangement uses TRBV28 and TRBJ2-1; D uncertain. Germline V gives CDR1 MDHEN, CDR2 SYDVKM. The V and J ends lost 2 bases and 6 bases respectively, with 8 bases between them. The CDR3 is 13 amino acids. The DNA for the CDR3 is TGTGCCAGCAGTTTAAATTCCGGCAATGAGCAGTTCTTC. It codes for CASSLNSGNEQFF.

The chain couples TRBV7-2 to TRBJ1-1; D gene ambiguous. The ends were cut back, 3 bases at V and 1 base at J, with 9 bases in the middle. The CDR3 totals 14 residues. Germline V gene data show CDR1 as SGHTA and CDR2 as FQGNSA. CDR3 bases: TGTGCCAGCAGCTTCATGCCAGGGAACACTGAAGCTTTCTTT. It specifies CASSFMPGNTEAFF.

This clone was seen a single time. The chain uses TRBV7-9 and TRBJ2-1; D might be TRBD1 or TRBD2, each matching 5 bases. Trimming removed 4 bases at V and 6 bases at J, with 19 bases between. The CDR3 totals 16 residues. From germline, CDR1 is SEHNR and CDR2 FQNEAQ (reference sequence). The CDR3 bases are TGTGCCAGCAGCTCGAATACGCCGGGACCCCTCAATGAGCAGTTCTTC. Translated, it gives CASSSNTPGPLNEQFF.

The chain carries TRBV10-2 and TRBJ1-4; unclear D gene. The V gene's germline CDR1 is WSHSY and CDR2 SAAADI. V lost 2 bases and J 0 bases, leaving 7 bases between the germline ends. This CDR3 region has 15 residues. CDR3 sequence: CASSEILPTNEKLFF. The CDR3 nucleotides are TGCGCCAGCAGTGAGATCTTACCAACTAATGAAAAACTGTTTTTT.

The chain combines TRBV28 with TRBJ2-7, with 7 bases lining up with TRBD1. The V gene's germline CDR1 is MDHEN and CDR2 SYDVKM. This CDR3 has 13 residues. Trimming took 4 bases from V and 3 from J; bases not matched to a gene: 3. DNA of the CDR3: TGTGCCAGCAGTTATGGACAGGACTACGAGCAGTACGTC. Its translation is CASSYGQDYEQYV.

The chain has TRBV18 and TRBJ1-1; D is ambiguous. The ends were cut back, 3 bases at V and 1 base at J, with 12 bases in the middle. CDR1 is KGHSH and CDR2 is LQKENI in the germline V gene. CDR3 length equals 15 residues. The CDR3 spells CASSPSGIKNTEAFF. The CDR3 bases are TGTGCCAGCTCACCCTCCGGAATCAAGAACACTGAAGCTTTCTTT.

This clone has a handful of counts. The chain couples TRBV27 to TRBJ2-1; 13 bases align to TRBD2. CDR1 MNHEY and CDR2 SMNVEV come from the germline V gene (reference sequence). V lost 5 bases, J lost 6 bases, and 7 bases stayed unmatched. The CDR3 is 16 amino acids. The DNA for the CDR3 is TGTGCCAGCAGTCGGACTAGCGGGAGTGTTGGCAATGAGCAGTTCTTC. Protein sequence: CASSRTSGSVGNEQFF.